Shown below are 9 T cell receptor beta chains from a single sample sequenced in a study of graft-versus-host responses after intestinal transplantation. Measured with immunoSEQ multiplex PCR; TCRdb has only the in-frame clones, and not every one. Here the sample spans 17,000 or so clones, about two fifths being singletons. The plating included around 200,000 irradiated, violet-dye-labeled stimulator cells together with around 200,000 CFSE-labeled responder cells. The sample in question was alloreactive CD8+ T cells from a mixed lymphocyte reaction culture, obtained before intestinal transplant. As for subset: CFSE-low proliferating T cells sorted from approximately 6-day pre-transplant mixed lymphocyte reaction (GvH or HvG direction). These receptors all come from a human patient who received an intestinal transplant.

This clone qualifies as medium-sized. The gene calls are TRBV4-1 and TRBJ1-4; D ambiguous. From germline, CDR1 is MGHRA and CDR2 YSYEKL. This CDR3 spans 13 amino acids. V lost 1 base and J lost 12, with 12 bases in between. The CDR3 loop reads CASSQVPGGELFF. The DNA of the CDR3 is TGCGCCAGCAGCCAAGTTCCGGGCGGGGAACTGTTTTTT.

Concerning this clone itself: Within the sample, other DNA sequences also encode this same CDR3. V is TRBV29-1 and J is TRBJ2-1, with TRBD2 matching over 8 bases. The length of the CDR3 is 15 residues. The V gene's germline CDR1 is SQVTM and CDR2 ANQGSEA. Trimming at V came to 6 bases and at J to 8 bases, leaving 15 bases not matched to a gene. The DNA of the CDR3 is TGCAGCGTGGACCTAGGAAGCGGGGGTCGGGATGAGCAGTTCTTC. This translates into CSVDLGSGGRDEQFF.

The chain recombines TRBV2 with TRBJ2-7, with 8 bases identical to TRBD2. Per germline, CDR1 SNHLY and CDR2 FYNNEI. V lost 6 bases and J lost 5; bases outside the gene matches: 6. The CDR3 is made up of 13 amino acids. CDR3 DNA: TGTGCCAGCAGCTCTAGCGGGTACGACGAGCAGTACTTC. Amino acid sequence: CASSSSGYDEQYF.

This clone was detected a few times. V is TRBV10-3 and J is TRBJ2-7; a weak D match, TRBD1 (5 bases). V was shortened by 4 bases and J by 3 bases, with 10 bases between the two germline ends. The length of the CDR3 is 13 residues. Germline V gene sequence: CDR1 ENHRY, CDR2 SYGVKD. In DNA, the CDR3 is TGTGCCATCAGTGTCGACAGCAACTACGAGCAGTACTTC. This gives the protein CAISVDSNYEQYF.

V usage is TRBV29-1 and J usage is TRBJ1-3, with D perhaps TRBD1 (6 bases). The germline CDR1 and CDR2 sequences are SQVTM and ANQGSEA. Trimming shortened V by 7 bases and J by 0 bases, and 10 bases separated the two germline ends. The CDR3 runs to 13 residues. The CDR3 DNA is TGCAGCGCGGACAGTCCCTCTGGAAACACCATATATTTT. Amino acids: CSADSPSGNTIYF.

This chain uses TRBV5-1 with TRBJ2-1; 8 nucleotides line up with TRBD2. The germline V gene has CDR1 SGHRS and CDR2 YFSETQ. J was trimmed by 8 bases and V by 4 bases; bases with no gene match: 17. The length of the CDR3 is 17 residues. Here the CDR3 DNA reads TGCGCCAGCAGCCCAGGTGAGGCGGGAGGTCTGGGCTATGAGCAGTTCTTC. Translated, it gives CASSPGEAGGLGYEQFF.

This clone was observed a single time. The genes are TRBV6-5 and TRBJ1-5; no definite D call. V was shortened by 6 bases and J by 1 base, with 13 bases between the two germline ends. CDR3 length: 15 amino acids. The germline CDR1 and CDR2 sequences are MNHEY and SVGAGI. Written as DNA, the CDR3 is TGTGCCAGCAGGTCGGGTACAATGAGCAATCAGCCCCAGCATTTT. Its protein is CASRSGTMSNQPQHF.

The rearrangement uses TRBV4-1 and TRBJ1-6; D is undetermined. The CDR3 runs 16 residues. Germline loops: CDR1 MGHRA, CDR2 YSYEKL. V was trimmed by 5 bases and J by 7 bases, leaving 18 bases between them. CDR3 loop: CASSRRVLFGNSPLHF. The DNA of the CDR3 is TGCGCCAGCAGCAGACGAGTCCTATTCGGGAATTCACCCCTCCACTTT.

This clone appeared once. The CDR3 coding sequence is TGTGCCAGCAGTTTCGGCCCGGGGGGCGACTATGGCTACACCTTC. Its protein is CASSFGPGGDYGYTF. This chain connects TRBV28 to TRBJ1-2; TRBD1 is a possible D gene (6 bases). Trimming took off 3 bases at V and 3 bases at J, with 14 bases between the two ends. The CDR3 consists of 15 residues. Germline V gene data show CDR1 as MDHEN and CDR2 as SYDVKM.